These T cell receptor beta chains were read from a single sample in a study of T cell responses to AZD1222 COVID-19 vaccine. Clones were read by immunoSEQ multiplex PCR, and TCRdb kept only the in-frame ones, dropping some. The table has 150,000 to 200,000 clones, 85% to 90% seen once; the top ten hold about 6%. The source material was peripheral blood, sampled on day 0 of AZD1222 vaccination. The receptors shown here come from an adult in good health. Both conserved end residues are part of each CDR3. A D gene is named only where the DNA matches it firmly. Size values are once, few and many counts, or a class for expanded clones, and some rows have none.

cdr3_length: 20; j_call: TRBJ1-2; d_call: TRBD1; clone_size: NA; v_call: TRBV19; cdr3_nt: TGTGCCAGTAGTGCCCGCCCTTCCGAACCAGGGGGCGTTAGAAGGTATGGCTACACCTTC; cdr3_aa: CASSARPSEPGGVRRYGYTF
cdr3_length: 15; j_call: TRBJ1-4; d_call: NA; clone_size: once; v_call: TRBV5-1; cdr3_nt: TGCGCCAGCAGCCCGGACGGGTCGGCTAATGAAAAACTGTTTTTT; cdr3_aa: CASSPDGSANEKLFF
cdr3_length: 16; j_call: TRBJ2-2; d_call: TRBD1; clone_size: few; v_call: TRBV4-3; cdr3_nt: TGCGCCAGCAGCCAAGTCGCAGGGGGGAACACCGGGGAGCTGTTTTTT; cdr3_aa: CASSQVAGGNTGELFF
cdr3_length: 15; j_call: TRBJ2-3; d_call: NA; clone_size: NA; v_call: TRBV3-1/TRBV3-2; cdr3_nt: TGTGCCAGCAGCCACAGGGTGGGAGGTGCAGATACGCAGTATTTT; cdr3_aa: CASSHRVGGADTQYF
cdr3_length: 15; j_call: TRBJ1-1; d_call: TRBD1; clone_size: NA; v_call: TRBV28; cdr3_nt: TGTGCCAGCAGAGAAGCGGGACAGTGGAACACTGAAGCTTTCTTT; cdr3_aa: CASREAGQWNTEAFF
cdr3_length: 16; j_call: TRBJ2-5; d_call: NA; clone_size: NA; v_call: TRBV5-1; cdr3_nt: TGCGCCAGCAGCTTGTTCCCCAAAGCGTCGGGGGAGACCCAGTACTTC; cdr3_aa: CASSLFPKASGETQYF
cdr3_length: 21; j_call: TRBJ2-7; d_call: TRBD2; clone_size: NA; v_call: TRBV24-1; cdr3_nt: TGTGCCACCAGTGATGGAGCCAAACGTGGACTAGCGGGAGGCCCTTTATACGAGCAGTACTTC; cdr3_aa: CATSDGAKRGLAGGPLYEQYF
cdr3_length: 16; j_call: TRBJ2-7; d_call: TRBD2; clone_size: NA; v_call: TRBV28; cdr3_nt: TGTGCCAGCAGTTTACTCATAGCGGGCCTTTCCTACGAGCAGTACTTC; cdr3_aa: CASSLLIAGLSYEQYF
cdr3_length: 14; j_call: TRBJ2-6; d_call: NA; clone_size: NA; v_call: TRBV6-5; cdr3_nt: TGTGCCAGCAGTCGAAGCTCTGGGGCCAACGTCCTGACTTTC; cdr3_aa: CASSRSSGANVLTF
cdr3_length: 16; j_call: TRBJ1-3; d_call: NA; clone_size: NA; v_call: TRBV4-1; cdr3_nt: TGCGCCAGCAGCCAACTAACAGCGAACTCTGGAAACACCATATATTTT; cdr3_aa: CASSQLTANSGNTIYF
cdr3_length: 14; j_call: TRBJ1-1; d_call: NA; clone_size: NA; v_call: TRBV19; cdr3_nt: TGTGCCAGTAGTATACCTGACAGTAGCCAAGAAGCTTTCTTT; cdr3_aa: CASSIPDSSQEAFF
cdr3_length: 11; j_call: TRBJ1-1; d_call: TRBD1; clone_size: NA; v_call: TRBV7-2; cdr3_nt: TGTGCCAGCAGCGTACAGGGGGAAGCTTTCTTT; cdr3_aa: CASSVQGEAFF
cdr3_length: 13; j_call: TRBJ1-2; d_call: TRBD1; clone_size: NA; v_call: TRBV7-6; cdr3_nt: TGTGCCAGCAGCTCGGGACAGGGAGATGGCTACACCTTC; cdr3_aa: CASSSGQGDGYTF
cdr3_length: 16; j_call: TRBJ2-1; d_call: TRBD2; clone_size: NA; v_call: TRBV4-3; cdr3_nt: TGCGCCAGCAGCCGTTTGACTAGCGGAGAGGGGGATGAGCAGTTCTTC; cdr3_aa: CASSRLTSGEGDEQFF
cdr3_length: 17; j_call: TRBJ1-4; d_call: NA; clone_size: NA; v_call: TRBV6-1; cdr3_nt: TGTGCCAGCAGTGGGCATGGAGATGGGGCGCTAAATGAAAAACTGTTTTTT; cdr3_aa: CASSGHGDGALNEKLFF
cdr3_length: 15; j_call: TRBJ2-3; d_call: NA; clone_size: once; v_call: TRBV11-1; cdr3_nt: TGTGCCAGCAGCTCGGGCGTGGGCGGGGCCGGAGGGCAGTATTTT; cdr3_aa: CASSSGVGGAGGQYF
cdr3_length: 16; j_call: TRBJ2-5; d_call: NA; clone_size: NA; v_call: TRBV3-1/TRBV3-2; cdr3_nt: TGTGCCAGCAGCCAAGATCGATCGGGGGTCGCGAAGACCCAGTACTTC; cdr3_aa: CASSQDRSGVAKTQYF
cdr3_length: 15; j_call: TRBJ2-1; d_call: TRBD2; clone_size: NA; v_call: TRBV7-2; cdr3_nt: TGTGCCAGCAGCCCGACTAGCGGGGGGGCAGGTGAGCAGTTCTTC; cdr3_aa: CASSPTSGGAGEQFF
cdr3_length: 14; j_call: TRBJ1-5; d_call: NA; clone_size: few; v_call: TRBV2; cdr3_nt: TGTGCCAGCAGCGCCGTGCGTAGCAATCAGCCCCAGCATTTT; cdr3_aa: CASSAVRSNQPQHF
cdr3_length: 15; j_call: TRBJ2-6; d_call: NA; clone_size: NA; v_call: TRBV6-5; cdr3_nt: TGTGCCAGCCTGGAAACGGCCTCTGGGGCCAACGTCCTGACTTTC; cdr3_aa: CASLETASGANVLTF
cdr3_length: 16; j_call: TRBJ2-2; d_call: TRBD1; clone_size: NA; v_call: TRBV28; cdr3_nt: TGTGCCAGCAGTTTCACAGGGGCGCCGAACACCGGGGAGCTGTTTTTT; cdr3_aa: CASSFTGAPNTGELFF
cdr3_length: 12; j_call: TRBJ2-2; d_call: NA; clone_size: NA; v_call: TRBV27; cdr3_nt: TGTGCCAGCAGCAGGATTACCGGGGAGCTGTTTTTT; cdr3_aa: CASSRITGELFF
cdr3_length: 19; j_call: TRBJ1-5; d_call: NA; clone_size: NA; v_call: TRBV13; cdr3_nt: TGTGCCAGCAGCTCTTCGTGGCTTAACCCCTATTATAGCAATCAGCCCCAGCATTTT; cdr3_aa: CASSSSWLNPYYSNQPQHF
cdr3_length: 16; j_call: TRBJ2-1; d_call: NA; clone_size: NA; v_call: TRBV11-2; cdr3_nt: TGTGCCAGCAGCTTAGCGGTCCTAGCTCTACACAATGAGCAGTTCTTC; cdr3_aa: CASSLAVLALHNEQFF
cdr3_length: 12; j_call: TRBJ1-6; d_call: NA; clone_size: NA; v_call: TRBV10-3; cdr3_nt: TGTGCCATCAGTCTGAATAATTCACCCCTCCACTTT; cdr3_aa: CAISLNNSPLHF
cdr3_length: 14; j_call: TRBJ2-7; d_call: TRBD1; clone_size: NA; v_call: TRBV18; cdr3_nt: TGTGCCAGCTCACCACTGGGGACAGGGTACGAGCAGTACTTC; cdr3_aa: CASSPLGTGYEQYF
cdr3_length: 18; j_call: TRBJ1-5; d_call: NA; clone_size: few; v_call: TRBV6-1; cdr3_nt: TGTGCCAGCAGTGGACCGCAGGGATTTGTTATAGAAAGTCAGCCCCAGCATTTT; cdr3_aa: CASSGPQGFVIESQPQHF
cdr3_length: 14; j_call: TRBJ2-5; d_call: NA; clone_size: NA; v_call: TRBV6-1; cdr3_nt: TGTGCCAGCAGTGAAGCGTCGGGACGCGAGACCCAGTACTTC; cdr3_aa: CASSEASGRETQYF
cdr3_length: 13; j_call: TRBJ1-2; d_call: NA; clone_size: NA; v_call: TRBV10-3; cdr3_nt: TGTGCCGCTGGGACGGATGACAACTATGGCTACACCTTC; cdr3_aa: CAAGTDDNYGYTF
cdr3_length: 14; j_call: TRBJ1-2; d_call: NA; clone_size: NA; v_call: TRBV5-1; cdr3_nt: TGCGCCAGCAGGGAGGCAACTACTATGTTCGGCTACACCTTC; cdr3_aa: CASREATTMFGYTF
cdr3_length: 15; j_call: TRBJ2-1; d_call: TRBD2; clone_size: once; v_call: TRBV15; cdr3_nt: TGTGCCACCAGCAGCGACCTGACTAGCATCAATGAGCAGTTCTTC; cdr3_aa: CATSSDLTSINEQFF
cdr3_length: 11; j_call: TRBJ2-5; d_call: NA; clone_size: once; v_call: TRBV20-1; cdr3_nt: TGCAGTGCTAGAGCCTGGGAGACCCAGTACTTC; cdr3_aa: CSARAWETQYF
cdr3_length: 17; j_call: TRBJ2-7; d_call: TRBD1; clone_size: NA; v_call: TRBV10-2; cdr3_nt: TGCGCCAGCAGGGAAATAAAAACCTCAGGGGGCGACTACGAGCAGTACTTC; cdr3_aa: CASREIKTSGGDYEQYF
cdr3_length: 15; j_call: TRBJ2-7; d_call: TRBD2; clone_size: NA; v_call: TRBV3-1/TRBV3-2; cdr3_nt: TGTGCCAGCAGCCAACACACCGGGACTAGCGGGGAGCAGTACTTC; cdr3_aa: CASSQHTGTSGEQYF
cdr3_length: 15; j_call: TRBJ2-7; d_call: TRBD2; clone_size: NA; v_call: TRBV9; cdr3_nt: TGTGCCAGCAGCGTATCGGCGGGAGAGACCTACGAGCAGTACTTC; cdr3_aa: CASSVSAGETYEQYF
cdr3_length: 15; j_call: TRBJ1-1; d_call: TRBD1; clone_size: NA; v_call: TRBV6-5; cdr3_nt: TGTGCCAGCAGTTACTCGACAGGGGCGAACACTGAAGCTTTCTTT; cdr3_aa: CASSYSTGANTEAFF
cdr3_length: 15; j_call: TRBJ1-6; d_call: NA; clone_size: NA; v_call: TRBV28; cdr3_nt: TGTGCCAGCAGTTTCGCCGGGACCGATAATTCACCCCTCCACTTT; cdr3_aa: CASSFAGTDNSPLHF
cdr3_length: 15; j_call: TRBJ1-6; d_call: NA; clone_size: NA; v_call: TRBV14; cdr3_nt: TGTGCCAGCAGCCAAGATCCAGACCGCCGGGTACCCCTCCACTTT; cdr3_aa: CASSQDPDRRVPLHF
cdr3_length: 13; j_call: TRBJ1-6; d_call: NA; clone_size: once; v_call: TRBV6-5; cdr3_nt: TGTGCCAGCAGTTCCATACAGGGTTCACCCCTCCACTTT; cdr3_aa: CASSSIQGSPLHF
cdr3_length: 13; j_call: TRBJ2-3; d_call: NA; clone_size: NA; v_call: TRBV27; cdr3_nt: TGTGCCAGCAGTGCCTGGGGGACAGATACGCAGTATTTT; cdr3_aa: CASSAWGTDTQYF
cdr3_length: 14; j_call: TRBJ1-5; d_call: NA; clone_size: NA; v_call: TRBV6-6; cdr3_nt: TGTGCCAGCAGTAGACAAACTTTTAATCAGCCCCAGCATTTT; cdr3_aa: CASSRQTFNQPQHF
cdr3_length: 15; j_call: TRBJ1-4; d_call: NA; clone_size: NA; v_call: TRBV7-9; cdr3_nt: TGTGCCAGCAGCTCAGCAGAGGGCGTTAGTGAAAAACTGTTTTTT; cdr3_aa: CASSSAEGVSEKLFF
cdr3_length: 16; j_call: TRBJ2-1; d_call: TRBD2; clone_size: NA; v_call: TRBV7-2; cdr3_nt: TGTGCCAGCAGCTTATTCGGTAGCGGGAGCATCGATGAGCAGTTCTTC; cdr3_aa: CASSLFGSGSIDEQFF
cdr3_length: 14; j_call: TRBJ2-7; d_call: TRBD2; clone_size: NA; v_call: TRBV20-1; cdr3_nt: TGCAGTGCTAGTCGGAGCGGGAGGCTGGGGGAGCAGTACTTC; cdr3_aa: CSASRSGRLGEQYF
cdr3_length: 13; j_call: TRBJ2-7; d_call: TRBD1; clone_size: NA; v_call: TRBV12-3/TRBV12-4; cdr3_nt: TGTGCCAGCAGTTTGGGGACAGGGTCCGAGCAGTACTTC; cdr3_aa: CASSLGTGSEQYF
cdr3_length: 15; j_call: TRBJ2-3; d_call: NA; clone_size: NA; v_call: TRBV2; cdr3_nt: TGCGCCAGCAGCGCTGGACGTCCCTTCACAGATACGCAGTATTTT; cdr3_aa: CASSAGRPFTDTQYF
cdr3_length: 14; j_call: TRBJ1-4; d_call: NA; clone_size: NA; v_call: TRBV29-1; cdr3_nt: TGCAGCGTAACCGAACAGGGAACTAATGAAAAACTGTTTTTT; cdr3_aa: CSVTEQGTNEKLFF
cdr3_length: 14; j_call: TRBJ2-4; d_call: TRBD2; clone_size: NA; v_call: TRBV7-6; cdr3_nt: TGTGCCAGCAGCCAAAGCGGGGGGGTAGGCATTCAGTACTTC; cdr3_aa: CASSQSGGVGIQYF
cdr3_length: 16; j_call: TRBJ2-3; d_call: NA; clone_size: once; v_call: TRBV21-1; cdr3_nt: TGTGCCAGCAGCAAAGCGCCAGGGATCAGTCCGGATACGCAGTATTTT; cdr3_aa: CASSKAPGISPDTQYF
cdr3_length: 13; j_call: TRBJ1-2; d_call: NA; clone_size: NA; v_call: TRBV9; cdr3_nt: TGTGCCAGCAGCGTTGGACCTAACTATGGCTACACCTTC; cdr3_aa: CASSVGPNYGYTF
cdr3_length: 13; j_call: TRBJ1-2; d_call: NA; clone_size: NA; v_call: TRBV2; cdr3_nt: TGTGCCAGCAGTGAAGCGACATATTATGGCTACACCTTC; cdr3_aa: CASSEATYYGYTF
cdr3_length: 12; j_call: TRBJ1-6; d_call: NA; clone_size: NA; v_call: TRBV11-2; cdr3_nt: TGTGCCAGCAGCTTAGCCCACTCACCCCTCCACTTT; cdr3_aa: CASSLAHSPLHF
cdr3_length: 15; j_call: TRBJ2-5; d_call: NA; clone_size: NA; v_call: TRBV6-1; cdr3_nt: TGTGCCAGCAGTGATAAGGGACGGGCGGAAGAGACCCAGTACTTC; cdr3_aa: CASSDKGRAEETQYF
cdr3_length: 15; j_call: TRBJ2-5; d_call: NA; clone_size: NA; v_call: TRBV3-1/TRBV3-2; cdr3_nt: TGTGCCAGCAGCCAAGATGGGCCAGGCCAAGAGACCCAGTACTTC; cdr3_aa: CASSQDGPGQETQYF
cdr3_length: 15; j_call: TRBJ1-2; d_call: NA; clone_size: once; v_call: TRBV18; cdr3_nt: TGTGCCAGCTCACCTGGGCAGTCGGCTAACTATGGCTACACCTTC; cdr3_aa: CASSPGQSANYGYTF
cdr3_length: 15; j_call: TRBJ1-4; d_call: NA; clone_size: NA; v_call: TRBV18; cdr3_nt: TGTGCCAGCTCACCAAAACGAGACGGTAATGAAAAACTGTTTTTT; cdr3_aa: CASSPKRDGNEKLFF
cdr3_length: 16; j_call: TRBJ1-4; d_call: NA; clone_size: NA; v_call: TRBV15; cdr3_nt: TGTGCCACCAGCAGAGATCCAGGACACAGTAATGAAAAACTGTTTTTT; cdr3_aa: CATSRDPGHSNEKLFF
cdr3_length: 14; j_call: TRBJ1-1; d_call: TRBD1; clone_size: NA; v_call: TRBV7-9; cdr3_nt: TGTGCCAGCAGCCGGGACAGGTCAAACACTGAAGCTTTCTTT; cdr3_aa: CASSRDRSNTEAFF